One and the same sample provided the 25 T cell receptor beta chains below, sequenced in a study of Ad26.COV2.S vaccination and SARS-CoV-2 variants. Some clones are missing from TCRdb's copy, which holds only in-frame ones; the method was immunoSEQ multiplex PCR. Altogether about 180,000 clones are present, roughly 89% being singletons, with the ten largest covering 5.5% to 6%. This material consisted of peripheral blood, taken after recovery from COVID-19. The receptors were sampled from a human donor who had recovered from COVID-19.

The rearrangement uses TRBV20-1 and TRBJ1-4, with D unclear. The CDR3 extends over 11 amino acids. Between the trimmed V and J ends, which lost 6 bases and 8 bases, there was a span of 10 bases. Germline-derived CDR1 and CDR2 are DFQATT and SNEGSKA (reference sequence). Here the CDR3 DNA reads TGCAGTGCCCATTCCGTCGAAAAACTGTTTTTT. Its translation: CSAHSVEKLFF.

The table lists this clone with a count of one. The rearrangement joins TRBV28 to TRBJ1-4; D might be TRBD1 (5 bases). V dropped 7 bases and J dropped 7 bases, with 13 bases sitting between them. Germline V gene sequence: CDR1 MDHEN, CDR2 SYDVKM. The CDR3 is made up of 13 amino acids. The CDR3 sequence is CASMAGRVEKLFF. CDR3 bases: TGTGCCAGCATGGCAGGGAGGGTTGAAAAACTGTTTTTT. The full variable domain, its missing parts supplied by reference TRBV28 and TRBJ1-4, is DVKVTQSSRYLVKRTGEKVFLECVQDMDHENMFWYRQDPGLGLRLIYFSYDVKMKEKGDIPEGYSVSREKKERFSLILESASTNQTSMYLCASMAGRVEKLFFGSGTQLSVL.

In nucleotides, the CDR3 is TGTGCCAGCAGTTACCCTACCAAGGCCCTGAACACTGAAGCTTTCTTT. Translation gives CASSYPTKALNTEAFF. V and J are TRBV6-6 and TRBJ1-1; D remains ambiguous. The V gene's germline CDR1 is MNHNY and CDR2 SVGAGI (reference sequence). Trimming left V 2 bases short and J 0 bases short, with 13 bases between. The CDR3 extends over 16 amino acids.

This chain uses TRBV19 with TRBJ1-5; D is perhaps TRBD1 (5 bases). Germline values: CDR1 LNHDA, CDR2 SQIVND (reference sequence). The germline V and J ends were trimmed by 6 bases and 6 bases, with 9 bases remaining between them. The length of the CDR3 is 12 residues. The CDR3 loop reads CASSLRGQPQHF. The CDR3 DNA reads as TGTGCCAGTAGCCTGAGGGGTCAGCCCCAGCATTTT.

This sequence joins TRBV28 and TRBJ2-7; 11 bases line up with TRBD2. This CDR3 is 15 amino acids long. Looked up from germline, CDR1 is MDHEN and CDR2 is SYDVKM. V was clipped by 5 bases and J by 2 bases; unmatched bases: 5. The CDR3, as DNA: TGTGCCAGCAGTCCTAATAGCGGGGGGGCCTACGAGCAGTACTTC. Translation: CASSPNSGGAYEQYF.

The CDR3 sequence is CASSLRTTLEINYGYTF. CDR3 DNA sequence: TGTGCCAGCAGCTTAAGGACGACTCTCGAGATTAACTATGGCTACACCTTC. The chain links TRBV7-9 to TRBJ1-2; D is uncertain. Germline assignment: CDR1 SEHNR and CDR2 FQNEAQ (reference sequence). The CDR3 covers 17 residues. Between the trimmed V and J ends, which lost 2 bases and 1 base, there was a span of 17 bases.

The chain joins TRBV24-1 to TRBJ1-5; tentative D call: TRBD1 (6 bases). The V gene's germline CDR1 is KGHDR and CDR2 SFDVKD. The V end was cut by 0 bases, the J end by 2 bases, with 13 bases between. The CDR3 consists of 17 residues. The CDR3 region is CATSDLLGGGGNQPQHF. The CDR3 nucleotides are TGTGCCACCAGTGATTTGCTGGGGGGCGGGGGCAATCAGCCCCAGCATTTT.

The chain employs TRBV7-9 and TRBJ2-7; D may be TRBD1 (7 bases). V was shortened by 7 bases and J by 0 bases, with 10 bases between the two germline ends. The CDR3 is made up of 13 amino acids. Germline CDR1 reads SEHNR; CDR2 reads FQNEAQ (reference sequence). The CDR3 loop is CASTGGPSYEQYF. CDR3 coding DNA: TGTGCCAGCACAGGGGGGCCCTCCTACGAGCAGTACTTC.

The gene calls are TRBV7-9 and TRBJ2-7; weak D call: TRBD1 (6 bases). Germline-derived CDR1 and CDR2 are SEHNR and FQNEAQ (reference sequence). This CDR3 is 15 amino acids long. The V end was cut by 7 bases, the J end by 6 bases, with 22 bases between. CDR3 amino acids: CASIRGAGTGSEQYF. Written as DNA, the CDR3 is TGTGCCAGCATTAGGGGCGCGGGCACAGGGAGCGAGCAGTACTTC.

This clone has only a few counts. The chain uses TRBV11-3 and TRBJ1-1; possibly TRBD1 for D (5 bases). V shed 6 bases and J shed 3 bases, with 11 bases lying between them. This CDR3 has 13 residues. The germline gives CDR1 SGHNT, CDR2 YENEEA. The CDR3 coding sequence is TGTGCCAGCAGTTCGGGACGAGACACTGAAGCTTTCTTT. Its translation is CASSSGRDTEAFF.

The V gene is TRBV19, the J gene TRBJ2-3, with a tentative D call TRBD1 (6 bases). The CDR3 sequence is 16 residues long. Germline V gene lookup returns CDR1 LNHDA and CDR2 SQIVND (reference sequence). Trimming removed 5 bases at V and 4 bases at J, with 19 bases between. In DNA, the CDR3 is TGTGCCAGTAGTGCCTTTGCCAGGACAGTCCCAGATACGCAGTATTTT. Protein sequence: CASSAFARTVPDTQYF.

This chain connects TRBV4-1 to TRBJ1-2; TRBD1 might be the D (6 bases). The CDR3 covers 14 residues. V was pared by 1 base and J by 4 bases, with 10 bases between. Germline lookup yields CDR1 MGHRA and CDR2 YSYEKL. CDR3 protein: CASSQGGRFYGYTF. DNA for the CDR3: TGCGCCAGCAGCCAAGGGGGGCGGTTCTATGGCTACACCTTC.

V and J are TRBV15 and TRBJ2-3; TRBD2 aligns across 9 bases. V lost 0 bases, J lost 2 bases, and 9 bases stayed unmatched. CDR3 size: 18 residues. Germline assignment: CDR1 LNHNV and CDR2 YYDKDF (reference sequence). The CDR3 nucleotides are TGTGCCACCAGCAGAGATGCTGGGGCTAGCGGGAACACAGATACGCAGTATTTT. This sequence encodes CATSRDAGASGNTDTQYF.

The chain is built from TRBV28 and TRBJ1-4, with D tentatively TRBD1 (5 bases). V lost 6 bases to trimming and J lost 10 bases, with 12 bases between them. The CDR3 contains 12 residues. Germline V lookup: CDR1 MDHEN, CDR2 SYDVKM. CDR3 residues: CASSTSGGKLFF. In DNA, the CDR3 is TGTGCCAGCAGCACCTCCGGGGGAAAACTGTTTTTT. Supplemented by reference TRBV28 and TRBJ1-4, the full variable domain reads DVKVTQSSRYLVKRTGEKVFLECVQDMDHENMFWYRQDPGLGLRLIYFSYDVKMKEKGDIPEGYSVSREKKERFSLILESASTNQTSMYLCASSTSGGKLFFGSGTQLSVL.

The V call is TRBV28, the J call TRBJ2-1; maybe TRBD2 (6 bases). The CDR3 loop spans 15 amino acids. Germline V gene lookup returns CDR1 MDHEN and CDR2 SYDVKM. Trimming left V 7 bases short and J 6 bases short, with 19 bases between. The CDR3 bases are TGTGCCAGCACCCTTTACAGCGGGCCCCCCAATGAGCAGTTCTTC. Translating it yields CASTLYSGPPNEQFF.

The rearrangement joins TRBV6-5 to TRBJ2-1; the match to TRBD2 covers 11 bases. With 7 bases clipped from V and 6 bases from J, the junction kept 5 bases outside the gene matches. Per the germline V gene, CDR1 is MNHEY and CDR2 is SVGAGI. This CDR3 has 14 residues. CDR3 sequence: CASKGLAGGNEQFF. Here the CDR3 DNA reads TGTGCCAGCAAGGGGCTAGCGGGGGGCAATGAGCAGTTCTTC.

This clone appeared once. V and J are TRBV14 and TRBJ2-5, with TRBD1 as a possible D gene (6 bases). Per the germline V gene, CDR1 is SGHDN and CDR2 is FVKESK. Trimming cost V 4 bases and J 5 bases, with 11 bases left between them. This CDR3 contains 13 residues. The CDR3 here is CASSPWGRETQYF. CDR3 nucleotide sequence: TGTGCCAGCAGCCCCTGGGGGCGGGAGACCCAGTACTTC.

The chain has TRBV7-9 and TRBJ1-3; D perhaps matches TRBD1 (5 bases). CDR1 is SEHNR and CDR2 is FQNEAQ in the germline V gene (reference sequence). This CDR3 comprises 19 residues. V shed 1 base and J shed 0 bases, with 19 bases lying between them. Here the CDR3 DNA reads TGTGCCAGCAGCTTAGGAGGGGCGGCCAGGAGGGGCTCTGGAAACACCATATATTTT. It is translated as CASSLGGAARRGSGNTIYF.

This rearrangement joins TRBV2 to TRBJ2-1; 8 bases line up with TRBD2. Unmatched junction bases numbered 7, after V lost 8 bases and J lost 7 bases. This CDR3 region has 13 residues. From germline, CDR1 is SNHLY and CDR2 FYNNEI. CDR3 residues: CASGAGVANEQFF. CDR3 DNA sequence: TGTGCCAGCGGAGCGGGAGTGGCTAATGAGCAGTTCTTC.

The chain carries TRBV7-2 and TRBJ2-5, with TRBD2 identical over 8 bases. V was clipped by 5 bases and J by 9 bases; unmatched bases: 5. This CDR3 is 12 amino acids long. Per germline, CDR1 SGHTA and CDR2 FQGNSA. The CDR3 bases are TGTGCCAGCAGCCTCCAACTAGCGGCCCAGTACTTC. This codes for CASSLQLAAQYF.

The V gene is TRBV5-4, the J gene TRBJ2-2; D call uncertain. Trimming cost V 0 bases and J 2 bases, with 14 bases left between them. This CDR3 is built from 17 residues. Germline CDR1 reads SGHNT; CDR2 reads YYREEE (reference sequence). The chain's CDR3 is CASSLESNPLNTGELFF. In DNA form, the CDR3 reads TGTGCCAGCAGCTTGGAGTCCAATCCACTTAACACCGGGGAGCTGTTTTTT.

The chain uses TRBV3-1 (or the pseudogene TRBV3-2) and TRBJ1-3, with no clear D. V was trimmed by 1 base and J by 0 bases, leaving 13 bases between them. Germline loops: CDR1 LGHDT, CDR2 YNNKEL (reference sequence). The CDR3 has 17 amino acids. The CDR3 nucleotides read TGTGCCAGCAGCCAAGGCGGCAGGCGCCTCTCTGGAAACACCATATATTTT. It yields the protein CASSQGGRRLSGNTIYF.

The chain has TRBV11-2 and TRBJ2-7; a possible D gene is TRBD1 (6 bases). The CDR3 runs to 13 residues. Germline assignment: CDR1 SGHAT and CDR2 FQNNGV. Trimming stripped 1 base from V and 9 bases from J, with 13 bases between. The DNA of the CDR3 is TGTGCCAGCAGCTTAGGGGACAACCGGGCGCAGTACTTC. This translates into CASSLGDNRAQYF.

The chain couples TRBV3-1 (or the pseudogene TRBV3-2) to TRBJ2-7; TRBD2 matches at 8 bases. There are 14 residues in the CDR3. V lost 4 bases, J lost 2 bases, and 4 bases stayed unmatched. Germline V gene data show CDR1 as LGHDT and CDR2 as YNNKEL (reference sequence). For the CDR3, the DNA is TGTGCCAGCAGCCTCACTAGCGGCCCCTACGAGCAGTACTTC. Its protein product is CASSLTSGPYEQYF.

This sequence joins TRBV7-2 and TRBJ2-7; 7 bases align to TRBD1. Looked up from germline, CDR1 is SGHTA and CDR2 is FQGNSA. CDR3 length: 16 residues. The V and J ends lost 5 bases and 1 base, in that order; junction bases with no gene match: 11. CDR3 protein: CASSPHRDRASYEQYF. The CDR3 coding sequence is TGTGCCAGCAGCCCCCACCGGGACAGAGCTTCCTACGAGCAGTACTTC.